This T cell receptor (beta chain) was recovered during a study of T-cell reconstitution after alpha-beta-depleted transplantation in children. Study-wide results and limits: At day 60, the high TCRbeta diversity found in some patients originated from recipient T cells and thymic progenitors that had survived. When one year had passed after transplant, most T-cell counts and diversity came from newly produced T cells. Reportedly, roughly two months post-transplant, alpha-beta T cells arose from several hundred expanded graft clones.

The length of the CDR3 is 15 residues. Trimming at V came to 1 base and at J to 2 bases, leaving 5 bases not matched to a gene. Germline V gene lookup returns CDR1 DFQATT and CDR2 SNEGSKA (reference sequence). This clonotype showed up just a few times. Its antigen is not identified. Preparing the TCRbeta library involved the use of unique molecular identifiers. TCRdb used MiXCR to reprocess the PCR reads, holding one entry per CDR3 protein. The sample lists 450,000 to 600,000 distinct CDR3 sequences, over 9.5% occurring once. The V gene is TRBV20-1, the J gene TRBJ2-1; 7 positions agree with TRBD2. This sequence originates from a child aged 2-9 years with inherited bone marrow failure, due to receive a stem cell transplant. The starting material was PBMCs, obtained before TCRalphabeta/CD19-depleted stem cell transplant. The CDR3 DNA reads TGCAGTGCTAGAGGGGACTATTCTCCCTACAATGAGCAGTTCTTC. Protein sequence: CSARGDYSPYNEQFF.